This T cell receptor beta chain was found in a study of T-cell memory formation after mild COVID-19. Across the study: Largely donor-specific TCR clusters were found. Study findings and constraints: A subset of responding clones appeared in pre-infection memory, suggesting cross-reactive memory joined. The main location of contracting CD4+ clones was CM and EM, and that of contracting CD8+ clones was EMRA.

The length of the CDR3 is 15 residues. Trimming at V came to 8 bases and at J to 2 bases, leaving 6 bases not matched to a gene. Germline lookup yields CDR1 MNHNS and CDR2 SASEGT. For this clonotype: Its antigen is unidentified.

5'RACE with constant-segment primers built TCRalpha and TCRbeta cDNA libraries with UMIs. Using its own MiXCR run on the 5' RACE reads, TCRdb lists one record per CDR3 protein. Among a few hundred thousand distinct CDR3 sequences listed, about 20% were seen once. The chain has TRBV6-1 and TRBJ2-5, with TRBD2 matching 12 bases. Specimen: PBMCs or a T cell subset sorted from them (not recorded which). This clonotype was obtained from an adult woman who had mild COVID-19 (a few samples of this study predate the infection). Cell type and time point are not known. In DNA form, the CDR3 reads TGTGCCAGCGACACCCTAGCGGGGGGGCAAGAGACCCAGTACTTC. This gives the protein CASDTLAGGQETQYF.